These T cell receptor beta chains were read from a single sample in a study of blood T cell repertoires in COVID-19. Only in-frame clones appear in the TCRdb table, and some are missing; sequencing was by immunoSEQ multiplex PCR. Of a few hundred thousand clones detected, roughly nine tenths appear once; the ten largest clones hold about 4.1%. Sequencing was performed on peripheral blood. The receptors come from a man in his 60s who had recovered from COVID-19. Both conserved end residues are part of each CDR3.

len: 15
v_gene: TRBV12-5
CDR3aa: CASGSRPGTYNEQFF

len: 16
v_gene: TRBV19
CDR3aa: CASRNFATGTSSPLHF

len: 14
v_gene: TRBV2
CDR3aa: CASSHDSNSYEQYF

len: 15
v_gene: TRBV4-2
CDR3aa: CASSQVHSSNQPQHF

len: 16
v_gene: TRBV5-1
CDR3aa: CASSPTTSGGAGTQYF

len: 14
v_gene: TRBV19
CDR3aa: CASTLDRGNSPLHF

len: 15
v_gene: TRBV5-6
CDR3aa: CASSLGQGSGQPQHF

len: 16
v_gene: TRBV11-2
CDR3aa: CASSQGLGGRGETQYF

len: 16
v_gene: TRBV5-8
CDR3aa: CASSLSPGYPKNIQYF

len: 13
v_gene: TRBV15
CDR3aa: CATSRDSLGELFF

len: 11
v_gene: TRBV21-1
CDR3aa: CASSKSSGYTF

len: 19
v_gene: TRBV7-2
CDR3aa: CASSSRGGTSGGHFYEQYF

len: 13
v_gene: TRBV2
CDR3aa: CASRVGSYNEQFF

len: 14
v_gene: TRBV9
CDR3aa: CASSLTASTGELFF

len: 16
v_gene: TRBV2
CDR3aa: CASSQKRGGSTDTQYF

len: 13
v_gene: TRBV2
CDR3aa: CASSLEQGREQYF

len: 13
v_gene: TRBV5-6
CDR3aa: CASSLWGRDEQYF

len: 15
v_gene: TRBV9
CDR3aa: CASSVGTSESYEQYF

len: 16
v_gene: TRBV19
CDR3aa: CASSMVHRGQADTQYF

len: 16
v_gene: TRBV5-4
CDR3aa: CASSPREQTGQETQYF

len: 16
v_gene: TRBV6-1
CDR3aa: CASSALGQGARNEQFF

len: 15
v_gene: TRBV5-1
CDR3aa: CASSPSGGNTGELFF

len: 15
v_gene: TRBV29-1
CDR3aa: CSVAKGTGGGGELFF

len: 14
v_gene: TRBV5-1
CDR3aa: CASRQGATNEKLFF

len: 13
v_gene: TRBV4-1
CDR3aa: CASQQGDTGELFF

len: 12
v_gene: TRBV5-8
CDR3aa: CASISGEQPQHF

len: 16
v_gene: TRBV6-5
CDR3aa: CASSYSAAVSGNTIYF